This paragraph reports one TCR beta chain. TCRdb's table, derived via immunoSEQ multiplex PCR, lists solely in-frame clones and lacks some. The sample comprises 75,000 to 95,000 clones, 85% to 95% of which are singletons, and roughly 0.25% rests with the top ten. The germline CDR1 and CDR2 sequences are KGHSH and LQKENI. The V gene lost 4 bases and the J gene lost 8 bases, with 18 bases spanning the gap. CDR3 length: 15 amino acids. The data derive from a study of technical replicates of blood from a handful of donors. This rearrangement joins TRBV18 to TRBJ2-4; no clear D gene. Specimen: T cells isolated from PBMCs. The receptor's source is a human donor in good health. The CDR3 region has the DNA TGTGCCAGCTCACGTTCAAGAGGAAGGTTCGACATTCAGTACTTC. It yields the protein CASSRSRGRFDIQYF.